A single sample gave rise to the 23 T cell receptor beta chains below, sequenced in a study of blood T cell repertoires in COVID-19. Assay used: immunoSEQ multiplex PCR; TCRdb lists only in-frame clones, some missing. Altogether 70,000 to 95,000 clones are present, 85% being singletons, with the ten largest covering over 9.5%. The specimen sequenced was peripheral blood. These receptors came from a woman aged 65 to 85 with active or convalescent COVID-19.

This clone was detected only a few times. This CDR3 reads CASSENQPQHF. CDR3 sequence (DNA): TGTGCCAGCAGCGAGAATCAGCCCCAGCATTTT. The chain couples TRBV6-5 to TRBJ1-5; D uncertain. The germline V gene encodes CDR1 MNHEY and CDR2 SVGAGI. V was pared by 6 bases and J by 4 bases, with 4 bases between. The CDR3 is 11 residues long.

This clone appeared a few times. This rearrangement joins TRBV27 to TRBJ2-5; the D gene is possibly TRBD2 (5 bases). CDR3 length: 12 amino acids. V was clipped by 6 bases and J by 5 bases, with 10 bases between them. The V gene's germline CDR1 is MNHEY and CDR2 SMNVEV (reference sequence). The CDR3 sequence is CASRRPGETQYF. As DNA, the CDR3 is TGTGCCAGCAGAAGACCGGGGGAGACCCAGTACTTC.

The chain joins TRBV7-2 to TRBJ2-6; the match to TRBD1 covers 7 bases. The CDR3 has 17 residues. Germline V gene lookup returns CDR1 SGHTA and CDR2 FQGNSA. With V trimmed by 5 bases and J by 0 bases, 7 bases remained unmatched. This chain's CDR3 is CASSPRTGVSGANVLTF. The CDR3 nucleotides are TGTGCCAGCAGCCCTAGGACAGGCGTCTCTGGGGCCAACGTCCTGACTTTC. The entire variable domain, with the rest obtained from reference TRBV7-2 and TRBJ2-6, is as follows: GAGVSQSPSNKVTEKGKDVELRCDPISGHTALYWYRQSLGQGLEFLIYFQGNSAPDKSGLPSDRFSAERTGGSVSTLTIQRTQQEDSAVYLCASSPRTGVSGANVLTFGAGSRLTVL.

The chain joins TRBV6-5 to TRBJ2-4, with a possible D match to TRBD2 (6 bases). The CDR3 sequence is 15 residues long. V was cut by 7 bases and J by 0 bases, with 13 bases left in between. CDR1 and CDR2 (germline): MNHEY, SVGAGI. In DNA, the CDR3 is TGTGCCAGCACACCCCCGGGGGTAGCCAAAAACATTCAGTACTTC. It encodes CASTPPGVAKNIQYF.

The rearrangement links TRBV28 to TRBJ1-2; D unresolved. The V gene's germline CDR1 is MDHEN and CDR2 SYDVKM. V was trimmed by 6 bases and J by 8 bases, leaving 22 bases between them. There are 15 residues in the CDR3. The CDR3 is CASSLAEGSLRGYTF. The CDR3 DNA reads TGTGCCAGCAGCCTCGCGGAGGGCTCCCTGAGGGGCTACACCTTC.

This rearrangement joins TRBV6-5 to TRBJ1-5; the D gene is possibly TRBD1 (5 bases). Germline CDR1 MNHEY, CDR2 SVGAGI. The CDR3 has 15 amino acids. V lost 6 bases and J lost 7, with 19 bases in between. CDR3: CASSPTSGQHQPQHF. The CDR3 DNA reads as TGTGCCAGCAGCCCCACCTCAGGGCAACACCAGCCCCAGCATTTT.

CDR3 sequence reads: CASSPRTGGEAYEQYF. CDR3 in DNA: TGTGCCAGCAGTCCGCGGACAGGGGGGGAAGCCTACGAGCAGTACTTC. The V call is TRBV28, the J call TRBJ2-7; TRBD1 matches 10 bases. After removal of 5 bases from V and 2 bases from J, the junction contained 9 bases not matched to a gene. The CDR3 totals 16 residues. The germline gives CDR1 MDHEN, CDR2 SYDVKM.

The V and J genes are TRBV11-2 and TRBJ1-5, with D possibly matching TRBD1 (5 bases). The germline V gene has CDR1 SGHAT and CDR2 FQNNGV. The CDR3 spans 16 residues. V lost 1 base, J lost 7 bases, and 17 bases lay in between. The CDR3 nucleotides read TGTGCCAGCAGCTTAGCTGGACGGGGGGTTGACCAGCCCCAGCATTTT. Its protein is CASSLAGRGVDQPQHF.

This clone was picked up a small number of times. This chain uses TRBV6-5 with TRBJ1-5, with 7 positions matching TRBD1. CDR3 size: 15 residues. Germline V gene data show CDR1 as MNHEY and CDR2 as SVGAGI. V shed 6 bases, J shed 2 bases, and the junction held 7 bases outside the gene matches. Here the CDR3 DNA reads TGTGCCAGCAGCGGGGGACAGCCGGGCAATCAGCCCCAGCATTTT. It codes for CASSGGQPGNQPQHF.

The chain recombines TRBV19 with TRBJ1-5; 10 bases are shared with TRBD1. V dropped 0 bases and J dropped 6; count of bases not matched to a gene: 2. The CDR3 has 15 amino acids. Germline CDR1 is LNHDA and CDR2 is SQIVND (reference sequence). The CDR3 loop reads CASSIDWTGGQPQHF. CDR3 in DNA: TGTGCCAGTAGTATAGATTGGACAGGGGGTCAGCCCCAGCATTTT.

This chain connects TRBV5-1 to TRBJ1-5; a weak D match, TRBD1 (5 bases). Trimming cost V 5 bases and J 5 bases, with 14 bases left between them. This CDR3 spans 14 amino acids. The germline V gene encodes CDR1 SGHRS and CDR2 YFSETQ. The CDR3 is CASSLGGNDQPQHF. The CDR3 nucleotides read TGCGCCAGCAGTCTGGGGGGTAACGATCAGCCCCAGCATTTT.

The V call is TRBV10-3, the J call TRBJ2-1; 7 bases agree with TRBD2. In germline, CDR1 is ENHRY, CDR2 SYGVKD. After removal of 2 bases from V and 2 bases from J, the junction contained 9 bases not matched to a gene. The CDR3 runs to 17 residues. Here the CDR3 DNA reads TGTGCCATCAGTGAGATCGGTCTAGCGGAGCCCTACAATGAGCAGTTCTTC. As protein: CAISEIGLAEPYNEQFF.

V gene TRBV4-2 combines with J gene TRBJ1-4, with D perhaps TRBD1 (5 bases). The V and J ends lost 0 bases and 8 bases respectively, with 19 bases between them. Looked up from germline, CDR1 is LGHNA and CDR2 is YNFKEQ. This CDR3 region has 17 residues. CDR3 region: CASSQDSSAGVGEKLFF. As DNA, the CDR3 is TGTGCCAGCAGCCAAGATTCGAGCGCGGGGGTGGGGGAAAAACTGTTTTTT.

V is TRBV11-2 and J is TRBJ1-1; D is ambiguous. This CDR3 is 11 amino acids long. Germline CDR1 is SGHAT and CDR2 is FQNNGV. Trimming took off 5 bases at V and 7 bases at J, with 8 bases between the two ends. The CDR3 sequence: CASSLPGEAFF. The DNA of the CDR3 is TGTGCCAGCAGCCTCCCCGGTGAAGCTTTCTTT.

The V call is TRBV4-1, the J call TRBJ1-1; 9 bases line up with TRBD1. Germline CDR1 and CDR2: MGHRA and YSYEKL. This CDR3 comprises 17 residues. With 5 bases clipped from V and 5 bases from J, the junction kept 15 bases outside the gene matches. This CDR3 reads CASSSSFTGTGMTEAFF. As DNA, the CDR3 is TGCGCCAGCAGCAGCTCTTTTACCGGGACAGGGATGACTGAAGCTTTCTTT.

The genes are TRBV6-6 and TRBJ1-1, with D perhaps TRBD1 (6 bases). V shed 6 bases and J shed 1 base, with 15 bases lying between them. The CDR3 runs 15 residues. CDR1 is MNHNY and CDR2 is SVGAGI in the germline V gene (reference sequence). DNA for the CDR3: TGTGCCAGCAGCTCGATCCGGGACAAGAACACTGAAGCTTTCTTT. This encodes CASSSIRDKNTEAFF.

The chain combines TRBV6-5 with TRBJ2-4, with 7 bases identical to TRBD2. Germline CDR1 is MNHEY and CDR2 is SVGAGI. The CDR3 has 14 residues. V shed 6 bases and J 1 base; nucleotides not matched to a gene: 3. The DNA of the CDR3 is TGTGCCAGCAGGGTCGGGGGGGCCAAAAACATTCAGTACTTC. This translates into CASRVGGAKNIQYF.

The chain carries TRBV12-3 or TRBV12-4 and TRBJ2-3; D may be TRBD2 (5 bases). The CDR3 totals 13 residues. Trimming removed 4 bases at V and 4 bases at J, with 9 bases between. The CDR3: CASSSRLPDTQYF. Written as DNA, the CDR3 is TGTGCCAGCAGTTCCCGACTACCAGATACGCAGTATTTT.

V usage is TRBV9 and J usage is TRBJ1-2, with D hard to call. The germline gives CDR1 SGDLS, CDR2 YYNGEE. This CDR3 has 15 residues. Trimming removed 0 bases at V and 3 bases at J, with 12 bases between. CDR3 coding DNA: TGTGCCAGCAGCGTAGCTACCGGGAATTACTATGGCTACACCTTC. It yields the protein CASSVATGNYYGYTF.

This chain links TRBV5-8 with TRBJ1-2; D unclear. Trimming stripped 4 bases from V and 7 bases from J, with 11 bases between. From germline, CDR1 is SGHTS and CDR2 YDEGEE. The CDR3 totals 12 residues. As DNA, the CDR3 is TGTGCCAGCAGCAGACCTCCGGGTGGCTACACCTTC. Its translation is CASSRPPGGYTF.

V usage is TRBV24-1 and J usage is TRBJ2-7, with 10 positions matching TRBD2. Germline values: CDR1 KGHDR, CDR2 SFDVKD. The CDR3 is 16 residues long. J lost 0 bases, V lost 4 bases, and 5 bases had no gene match. This CDR3 is CATSDATSGRSYEQYF. CDR3 nucleotide sequence: TGTGCCACCAGTGACGCGACTAGCGGGCGCTCCTACGAGCAGTACTTC.

The V and J genes are TRBV2 and TRBJ2-7; possible D gene TRBD1, 6 bases. Trimming stripped 6 bases from V and 0 bases from J, with 12 bases between. The CDR3 spans 14 residues. Germline CDR1 is SNHLY and CDR2 is FYNNEI. The CDR3 DNA reads as TGTGCCAGCAGACCTAGGGACAACTCCTACGAGCAGTACTTC. Translation: CASRPRDNSYEQYF.

The V call is TRBV5-1, the J call TRBJ2-5; the match to TRBD2 covers 10 bases. The CDR3 is made up of 15 amino acids. V dropped 4 bases and J dropped 3; count of bases not matched to a gene: 6. Germline values: CDR1 SGHRS, CDR2 YFSETQ. CDR3 nucleotide sequence: TGCGCCAGCAGCCTCCGGACTAGCGGAGAAGAGACCCAGTACTTC. It codes for CASSLRTSGEETQYF. Full variable domain (outside the CDR3, taken from reference TRBV5-1 and TRBJ2-5): KAGVTQTPRYLIKTRGQQVTLSCSPISGHRSVSWYQQTPGQGLQFLFEYFSETQRNKGNFPGRFSGRQFSNSRSEMNVSTLELGDSALYLCASSLRTSGEETQYFGPGTRLLVL.